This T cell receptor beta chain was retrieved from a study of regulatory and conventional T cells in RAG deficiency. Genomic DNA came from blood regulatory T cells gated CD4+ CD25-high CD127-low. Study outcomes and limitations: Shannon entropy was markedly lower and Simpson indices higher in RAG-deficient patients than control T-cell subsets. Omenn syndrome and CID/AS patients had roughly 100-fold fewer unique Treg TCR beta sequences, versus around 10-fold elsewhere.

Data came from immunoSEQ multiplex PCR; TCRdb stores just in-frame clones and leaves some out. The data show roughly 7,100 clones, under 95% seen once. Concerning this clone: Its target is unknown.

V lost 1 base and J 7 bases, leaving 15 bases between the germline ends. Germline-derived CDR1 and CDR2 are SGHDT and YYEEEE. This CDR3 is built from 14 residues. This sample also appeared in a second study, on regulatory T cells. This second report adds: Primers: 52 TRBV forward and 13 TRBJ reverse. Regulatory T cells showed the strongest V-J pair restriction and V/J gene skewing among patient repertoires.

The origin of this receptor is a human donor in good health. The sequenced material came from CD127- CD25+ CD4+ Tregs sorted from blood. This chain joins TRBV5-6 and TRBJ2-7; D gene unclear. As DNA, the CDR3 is TGTGCCAGCAGCTTGCCTCCGGTTATGAGGGAGCAGTACTTC. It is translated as CASSLPPVMREQYF.